The T cell receptor (beta chain) described here comes from a study of cytomegalovirus exposure and HLA in healthy donors. Turning to the study itself: The roughly 120 million unique TCR beta sequences, from about 180 million T cells, were found by an earlier analysis.

Use of 60 Vbeta and 13 Jbeta primers characterized the PCR. The repertoire was sequenced with immunoSEQ multiplex PCR; TCRdb's copy has only in-frame clones and lacks some. The repertoire includes 80,000 to 100,000 clones, 81% of them detected once, and about 9.4% sits in the top ten. V shed 5 bases and J shed 7 bases, with 15 bases lying between them. The CDR3 has 14 amino acids. Germline-derived CDR1 and CDR2 are SEHNR and FQNEAQ (reference sequence). Sequencing was performed on PBMCs. The chain carries TRBV7-9 and TRBJ2-1; D may be TRBD1 (5 bases). The clonotype comes from a human donor in good health. CDR3 sequence: CASSDFYQGNEQFF. The CDR3 coding sequence is TGTGCCAGCAGCGACTTTTATCAGGGAAATGAGCAGTTCTTC.